This TCR beta chain appears in the sequencing data of a study of patients and donors after allogeneic stem cell transplantation. TCRdb itself ran the RT-PCR reads through MiXCR, one entry per CDR3 protein. This table holds about 150,000 distinct CDR3 sequences, approximately 24% found once. V dropped 2 bases and J dropped 8 bases, with 18 bases sitting between them. The CDR3 is 16 residues long. Germline CDR1 reads SGHTA; CDR2 reads FQGNSA. The receptor comes from a human donor who was either an allogeneic HSCT recipient or a stem cell or donor lymphocyte infusion donor (not recorded which). It is not recorded whose cells these are; they may come from a transplant donor. Sample: blood, either unsorted or a sorted T cell fraction (not recorded which). The chain links TRBV7-2 to TRBJ2-2; D gene ambiguous. Here the CDR3 reads CASSLPLAQRVGELFF. The CDR3 DNA reads as TGTGCCAGCAGCTTACCTTTAGCCCAACGGGTAGGGGAGCTGTTTTTT.